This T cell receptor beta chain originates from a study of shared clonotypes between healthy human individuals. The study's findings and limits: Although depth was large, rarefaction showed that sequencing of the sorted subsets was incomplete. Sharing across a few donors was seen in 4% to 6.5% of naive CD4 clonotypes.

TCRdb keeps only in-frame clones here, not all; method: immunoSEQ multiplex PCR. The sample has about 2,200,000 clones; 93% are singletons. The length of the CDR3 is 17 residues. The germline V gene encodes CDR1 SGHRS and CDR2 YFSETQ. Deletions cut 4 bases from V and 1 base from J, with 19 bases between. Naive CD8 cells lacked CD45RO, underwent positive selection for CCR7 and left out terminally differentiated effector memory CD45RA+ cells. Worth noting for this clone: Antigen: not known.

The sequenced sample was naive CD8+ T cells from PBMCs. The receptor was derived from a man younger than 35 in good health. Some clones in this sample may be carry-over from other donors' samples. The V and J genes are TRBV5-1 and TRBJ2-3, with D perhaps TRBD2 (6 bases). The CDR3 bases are TGCGCCAGCAGCCACCCGGGGGAGCTACTCGGCACAGATACGCAGTATTTT. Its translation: CASSHPGELLGTDTQYF.